The 13 T cell receptor beta chains presented below share a single source sample, sequenced in a study of CD8 T cells in Susac syndrome. The RNA input was 0.5 to 1 ug, and it was reverse transcribed with random hexamers. One entry per CDR3 protein results from TCRdb running MiXCR on the immunoSEQ multiplex PCR reads. This table has some 260,000 distinct CDR3 sequences, 85% appearing once. Sequences were obtained from CD8+ T cells from PBMCs. These receptors originate from a human donor with multiple sclerosis.

The chain links TRBV7-9 to TRBJ2-1, with TRBD2 as a possible D gene (7 bases). The CDR3 length is 15 residues. CDR1 and CDR2 (germline): SEHNR, FQNEAQ (reference sequence). Trimming shortened V by 5 bases and J by 5 bases, and 16 bases separated the two germline ends. CDR3 DNA sequence: TGTGCCAGCAGCCCCCTCTTGGGGGGGCACAATGAGCAGTTCTTC. Protein product: CASSPLLGGHNEQFF.

The chain has TRBV5-5 and TRBJ1-1; 9 bases match TRBD1. The CDR3 length is 14 residues. The junction had 7 bases not matched to a gene; V was cut back by 2 bases and J by 8 bases. From germline, CDR1 is SGHKS and CDR2 YYEKEE (reference sequence). Here the CDR3 reads CASSFRDRVAEAFF. The CDR3 DNA reads as TGTGCCAGCAGCTTCAGGGACAGGGTTGCCGAAGCTTTCTTT.

V and J are TRBV27 and TRBJ2-1; D is unclear. The CDR3 totals 13 residues. V was trimmed by 1 base and J by 9 bases, leaving 10 bases between them. Germline CDR1 is MNHEY and CDR2 is SMNVEV (reference sequence). This CDR3 reads CASSLYEDREQFF. In nucleotides, the CDR3 is TGTGCCAGCAGTTTATACGAAGACCGTGAGCAGTTCTTC.

This chain uses TRBV13 with TRBJ2-7; 12 nucleotides line up with TRBD2. Germline CDR1 reads PRHDT; CDR2 reads FYEKMQ (reference sequence). Unmatched junction bases numbered 12, after V lost 5 bases and J lost 1 base. This CDR3 spans 18 amino acids. The CDR3, as DNA: TGTGCCAGCAGCGGACTAGCGGGACCCGCTCTGGGTTCCTACGAGCAGTACTTC. It encodes CASSGLAGPALGSYEQYF. Variable domain in full (rest from reference TRBV13 and TRBJ2-7): AAGVIQSPRHLIKEKRETATLKCYPIPRHDTVYWYQQGPGQDPQFLISFYEKMQSDKGSIPDRFSAQQFSDYHSELNMSSLELGDSALYFCASSGLAGPALGSYEQYFGPGTRLTVT.

Comments on this clonotype: Because the CDR3 is missing its conserved closing phenylalanine or tryptophan, this is likely a read error. This chain links TRBV16 with TRBJ2-7; weak D call: TRBD1 (6 bases). Trimming cost V 6 bases and J 6 bases, with 12 bases left between them. From germline, CDR1 is KGHSY and CDR2 FQNENV. CDR3 length: 12 residues. In nucleotides, the CDR3 is TGTGCCAGCAGTCTACAGGGTATCGAGCAGTACTTG. Translated: CASSLQGIEQYL.

The chain joins TRBV27 to TRBJ2-1; weak D call: TRBD2 (6 bases). Trimming took 3 bases from V and 10 from J, leaving 16 bases between them. Germline V gene lookup returns CDR1 MNHEY and CDR2 SMNVEV (reference sequence). There are 14 residues in the CDR3. DNA of the CDR3: TGTGCCAGCAGTTTCGGGACTCGCGTGCGGGAGCAGTTCTTC. Its translation is CASSFGTRVREQFF.

This sequence joins TRBV19 and TRBJ2-7; D ambiguous. The CDR3 is 13 amino acids. Between the trimmed V and J ends, which lost 6 bases and 1 base, there was a span of 10 bases. CDR1 and CDR2 (germline): LNHDA, SQIVND (reference sequence). CDR3 DNA sequence: TGTGCCAGTAGCCCCCTGACATCCTACGAGCAGTACTTC. It is translated as CASSPLTSYEQYF.

The rearrangement uses TRBV9 and TRBJ2-2; D remains ambiguous. Trimming removed 0 bases from V and 1 base from J, with 7 bases in between. CDR1 and CDR2 from the germline V gene are SGDLS and YYNGEE. CDR3 length: 15 residues. The CDR3 region is CASSVAAMNTGELFF. CDR3 nucleotides: TGTGCCAGCAGCGTAGCGGCAATGAACACCGGGGAGCTGTTTTTT.

On this clonotype itself: Germline and junction disagree at one end, which may indicate a read error. This rearrangement joins TRBV4-1 to TRBJ1-1; D gene ambiguous. The CDR3 runs to 14 residues. Germline V gives CDR1 MGHRA, CDR2 YSYEKL. Here the CDR3 DNA reads TGCGCCAGCAGCCAAGTTGATGGCTCCACTGAAGCTTTTTTT. This translates into CASSQVDGSTEAFF.

J is TRBJ2-6 and V is TRBV9, with D unresolved. The V end lost 0 bases, the J end lost 0 bases, and 4 bases lay between the germline ends. The germline V gene encodes CDR1 SGDLS and CDR2 YYNGEE. The CDR3 has 15 residues. The CDR3 region is CASSVVISGANVLTF. The CDR3 coding sequence is TGTGCCAGCAGCGTAGTCATCTCTGGGGCCAACGTCCTGACTTTC. Looking up the rest from reference TRBV9 and TRBJ2-6 gives the full variable domain: DSGVTQTPKHLITATGQRVTLRCSPRSGDLSVYWYQQSLDQGLQFLIQYYNGEERAKGNILERFSAQQFPDLHSELNLSSLELGDSALYFCASSVVISGANVLTFGAGSRLTVL.

This rearrangement joins TRBV5-5 to TRBJ2-3, with D perhaps matching TRBD1 or TRBD2 (5 bases each). The germline CDR1 and CDR2 sequences are SGHKS and YYEKEE (reference sequence). Trimming pared 7 bases from V and 0 bases from J, leaving 12 bases between. This CDR3 contains 14 residues. The CDR3 DNA is TGTGCCAGCCACGGGACGACTAGCACAGATACGCAGTATTTT. It is translated as CASHGTTSTDTQYF.

The V gene is TRBV5-6, the J gene TRBJ1-5, with a tentative D call TRBD1 (6 bases). V lost 2 bases, J lost 7 bases, and 7 bases lay in between. Germline assignment: CDR1 SGHDT and CDR2 YYEEEE. The CDR3 runs 12 residues. The CDR3 region has the DNA TGTGCCAGCAGCTTCGGGACACAGCCCCAGCATTTT. This encodes CASSFGTQPQHF.

CDR3 nucleotides: TGTGCCAGCAGCTGGGAATACACAGATACGCAGTATTTT. Protein: CASSWEYTDTQYF. The J gene is TRBJ2-3, the V gene TRBV7-9, with D unclear. The CDR3 is 13 amino acids. Germline V CDR1 and CDR2: SEHNR, FQNEAQ (reference sequence). The V end lost 4 bases, the J end lost 2 bases, and 7 bases lay between the germline ends.